The 26 T cell receptor beta chains below all came from one sample that was sequenced in a study of control samples from healthy donors and cancer patients. Repertoires were generated with immunoSEQ multiplex PCR, while TCRdb's copy carries only in-frame clones and drops some. Of about 31,000 clones listed, roughly 94% are singletons. Sequencing used blood. The receptor set was obtained from a man aged 55 to 69 in good health.

The chain recombines TRBV7-2 with TRBJ1-1; 7 bases are a match to TRBD1. The junction had 6 bases not matched to a gene; V was cut back by 3 bases and J by 2 bases. CDR3 size: 15 residues. Germline values: CDR1 SGHTA, CDR2 FQGNSA. The DNA for the CDR3 is TGTGCCAGCAGCTTCGCGGGACAGCTAAACACTGAAGCTTTCTTT. Amino acids: CASSFAGQLNTEAFF.

This chain connects TRBV6-2 or TRBV6-3 to TRBJ2-3; TRBD2 matches 9 bases. The germline CDR1 and CDR2 sequences are MNHEY and SVGEGT. V lost 2 bases to trimming and J lost 3 bases; unmatched junction nucleotides: 12. The CDR3 extends over 18 amino acids. In DNA form, the CDR3 reads TGTGCCAGCAGTTACCGGGGACTAGCCGGACCGGGGACAGATACGCAGTATTTT. This translates into CASSYRGLAGPGTDTQYF.

The sample holds one count of this clone. The chain combines TRBV5-6 with TRBJ2-3; D remains unclear. Trimming removed 2 bases from V and 1 base from J, with 11 bases in between. This CDR3 contains 15 residues. CDR1 is SGHDT and CDR2 is YYEEEE in the germline V gene. In DNA, the CDR3 is TGTGCCAGCAGCTTTGAGAGTTTTGGCACAGATACGCAGTATTTT. This gives the protein CASSFESFGTDTQYF.

The V and J genes are TRBV19 and TRBJ1-2; D call uncertain. V was shortened by 3 bases and J by 0 bases, with 11 bases between the two germline ends. The germline V gene has CDR1 LNHDA and CDR2 SQIVND (reference sequence). The CDR3 covers 15 residues. The CDR3 DNA follows: TGTGCCAGTAGTATTTCGAGGGTTTCTAACTATGGCTACACCTTC. This translates into CASSISRVSNYGYTF.

This chain joins TRBV11-1 and TRBJ2-7; tentatively, D is TRBD2 (5 bases). Germline CDR1 is SGHAT and CDR2 is FQDESV (reference sequence). There are 14 residues in the CDR3. Trimming cost V 2 bases and J 3 bases, with 11 bases left between them. This CDR3 reads CASSLYRSGYEQYF. The CDR3 region has the DNA TGTGCCAGCAGCTTATACCGGAGCGGCTACGAGCAGTACTTC. Full variable domain (remainder filled in from reference TRBV11-1 and TRBJ2-7): EAEVAQSPRYKITEKSQAVAFWCDPISGHATLYWYRQILGQGPELLVQFQDESVVDDSQLPKDRFSAERLKGVDSTLKIQPAELGDSAMYLCASSLYRSGYEQYFGPGTRLTVT.

The rearrangement uses TRBV3-1 (or the pseudogene TRBV3-2) and TRBJ1-6; 7 bases match TRBD1. V was pared by 0 bases and J by 10 bases, with 12 bases of the junction left unmatched. Germline lookup yields CDR1 LGHDT and CDR2 YNNKEL (reference sequence). CDR3 length: 17 amino acids. In DNA, the CDR3 is TGTGCCAGCAGCCAAGAAGACAGGGCCAGGCTTAACTCACCCCTCCACTTT. Residues: CASSQEDRARLNSPLHF.

The chain employs TRBV12-2 and TRBJ2-7; the table's D call, TRBD2, has no DNA check behind it. TRBV12-2 is deemed a pseudogene. The CDR3 consists of 15 residues. CDR3 region: CASRSPRVNRYEQYF. CDR3 in DNA: TGTGCAAGTCGCTCCCCACGGGTCAACCGCTACGAGCAGTACTTC.

CDR3 residues: CASRSTWNTGELFF. The DNA for the CDR3 is TGTGCCAGTAGGTCTACTTGGAACACCGGGGAGCTGTTTTTT. The chain employs TRBV19 and TRBJ2-2; D is unresolved. The V end lost 6 bases, the J end lost 1 base, and 9 bases lay between the germline ends. This CDR3 contains 14 residues. Germline CDR1 reads LNHDA; CDR2 reads SQIVND (reference sequence).

This rearrangement joins TRBV7-9 to TRBJ2-7; D ambiguous. V lost 5 bases, J lost 5 bases, and 7 bases lay in between. The germline CDR1 and CDR2 sequences are SEHNR and FQNEAQ (reference sequence). The CDR3 covers 11 residues. The CDR3 DNA sequence: TGTGCCAGCAGCGCCAAAGACGAGCAGTACTTC. Encoded protein: CASSAKDEQYF.

The V and J genes are TRBV7-2 and TRBJ1-6; no clear D. Germline values: CDR1 SGHTA, CDR2 FQGNSA. The length of the CDR3 is 15 residues. V lost 2 bases and J lost 8, with 13 bases in between. In nucleotides, the CDR3 is TGTGCCAGCAGCTTAATGATAGTCGGCGATTCACCCCTCCACTTT. It codes for CASSLMIVGDSPLHF. Together with reference TRBV7-2 and TRBJ1-6, the CDR3 gives the full variable domain: GAGVSQSPSNKVTEKGKDVELRCDPISGHTALYWYRQSLGQGLEFLIYFQGNSAPDKSGLPSDRFSAERTGGSVSTLTIQRTQQEDSAVYLCASSLMIVGDSPLHFGNGTRLTVT.

This chain links TRBV6-5 with TRBJ2-7, with D uncertain. Germline loops: CDR1 MNHEY, CDR2 SVGAGI. The CDR3 totals 10 residues. V lost 8 bases and J 3 bases, leaving 5 bases between the germline ends. The CDR3 bases are TGTGCCAGCGGCGTCTACGAGCAGTACTTC. The encoded protein is CASGVYEQYF.

This sequence joins TRBV2 and TRBJ1-4; TRBD1 might be the D (6 bases). Trimming removed 6 bases from V and 7 bases from J, with 12 bases in between. The germline V gene has CDR1 SNHLY and CDR2 FYNNEI. CDR3 length: 13 amino acids. CDR3 nucleotide sequence: TGTGCCAGCAGAGGGACACTTATTGAAAAACTGTTTTTT. The encoded protein is CASRGTLIEKLFF.

This chain connects TRBV7-9 to TRBJ1-2, with 7 bases lining up with TRBD1. The CDR3 sequence is 16 residues long. The germline CDR1 and CDR2 sequences are SEHNR and FQNEAQ (reference sequence). J gave up 1 base and V 6 bases, and 11 bases lay outside the gene matches. The CDR3: CASRPGTAVLNYGYTF. CDR3 DNA: TGTGCCAGCAGGCCGGGGACAGCCGTTCTTAACTATGGCTACACCTTC. The full variable domain, with the rest looked up from reference TRBV7-9 and TRBJ1-2, is DTGVSQNPRHKITKRGQNVTFRCDPISEHNRLYWYRQTLGQGPEFLTYFQNEAQLEKSRLLSDRFSAERPKGSFSTLEIQRTEQGDSAMYLCASRPGTAVLNYGYTFGSGTRLTVV.

The rearrangement uses TRBV6-6 and TRBJ2-1; 13 bases are a match to TRBD2. This CDR3 has 16 amino acids. CDR1 and CDR2 (germline): MNHNY, SVGAGI (reference sequence). V lost 4 bases, J lost 7 bases, and 7 bases stayed unmatched. DNA of the CDR3: TGTGCCAGCAGTTCCACGACTAGCGGGGGGCGAAATGAGCAGTTCTTC. It yields the protein CASSSTTSGGRNEQFF.

V usage is TRBV14 and J usage is TRBJ2-6, with D unresolved. V shed 6 bases and J shed 1 base, with 4 bases lying between them. CDR3 length: 13 amino acids. Germline lookup yields CDR1 SGHDN and CDR2 FVKESK. The CDR3 loop reads CASRPSGANVLTF. DNA for the CDR3: TGTGCCAGCAGGCCATCTGGGGCCAACGTCCTGACTTTC.

The chain combines TRBV10-3 with TRBJ2-3, with D possibly matching TRBD1 (6 bases). The germline V gene has CDR1 ENHRY and CDR2 SYGVKD. V dropped 3 bases and J dropped 4 bases, with 8 bases sitting between them. The CDR3 contains 13 residues. In DNA form, the CDR3 reads TGTGCCATCAGTGACGGGACATCAGATACGCAGTATTTT. Protein sequence: CAISDGTSDTQYF.

This chain uses TRBV4-1 with TRBJ1-1, with no clear D. Germline CDR1 reads MGHRA; CDR2 reads YSYEKL. The CDR3 covers 14 residues. Trimming removed 1 base at V and 6 bases at J, with 12 bases between. In DNA form, the CDR3 reads TGCGCCAGCAGCCAAGGAAACAGTTTTGCTGAAGCTTTCTTT. Translation: CASSQGNSFAEAFF.

The rearrangement joins TRBV19 to TRBJ1-2, with TRBD1 as a possible D gene (6 bases). This CDR3 is built from 15 residues. From germline, CDR1 is LNHDA and CDR2 SQIVND (reference sequence). The V and J ends lost 2 bases and 5 bases respectively, with 15 bases between them. DNA of the CDR3: TGTGCCAGTAGTATATCGGGAAGGGGGGCATATGGCTACACCTTC. Protein product: CASSISGRGAYGYTF.

The rearrangement joins TRBV5-1 to TRBJ2-1; weak D call: TRBD2 (6 bases). V was clipped by 4 bases and J by 0 bases, with 11 bases between them. Looked up from germline, CDR1 is SGHRS and CDR2 is YFSETQ. This CDR3 is built from 15 residues. Written as DNA, the CDR3 is TGCGCCAGCAGCGGGGGGTCGAGCTCCTACAATGAGCAGTTCTTC. Translated: CASSGGSSSYNEQFF.

The rearrangement links TRBV28 to TRBJ2-1, with TRBD2 as a possible D gene (7 bases). The CDR3 runs 15 residues. Germline-derived CDR1 and CDR2 are MDHEN and SYDVKM. Trimming pared 7 bases from V and 7 bases from J, leaving 20 bases between. The DNA for the CDR3 is TGTGCCAGCACCTCAGAGGGGGGGGCCGTAAATGAGCAGTTCTTC. It codes for CASTSEGGAVNEQFF. The whole variable domain, remainder taken from reference TRBV28 and TRBJ2-1, is DVKVTQSSRYLVKRTGEKVFLECVQDMDHENMFWYRQDPGLGLRLIYFSYDVKMKEKGDIPEGYSVSREKKERFSLILESASTNQTSMYLCASTSEGGAVNEQFFGPGTRLTVL.

V is TRBV2 and J is TRBJ1-5; no clear D. Germline loops: CDR1 SNHLY, CDR2 FYNNEI. V was clipped by 5 bases and J by 0 bases, with 5 bases between them. This CDR3 is built from 13 residues. For the CDR3, the DNA is TGTGCCAGCAGTCCGAATAGCAATCAGCCCCAGCATTTT. Translated, it gives CASSPNSNQPQHF. Combining the CDR3 with reference TRBV2 and TRBJ1-5 gives the whole variable domain EPEVTQTPSHQVTQMGQEVILRCVPISNHLYFYWYRQILGQKVEFLVSFYNNEISEKSEIFDDQFSVERPDGSNFTLKIRSTKLEDSAMYFCASSPNSNQPQHFGDGTRLSIL.

The rearrangement uses TRBV9 and TRBJ2-2; TRBD2 aligns across 10 bases. CDR1 SGDLS and CDR2 YYNGEE come from the germline V gene. V dropped 5 bases and J dropped 5; count of bases not matched to a gene: 6. The CDR3 covers 15 residues. Written as DNA, the CDR3 is TGTGCCAGCAGGGCTAGCGGGGGTAGGACCGGGGAGCTGTTTTTT. Translation gives CASRASGGRTGELFF. Full variable domain (remainder filled in from reference TRBV9 and TRBJ2-2): DSGVTQTPKHLITATGQRVTLRCSPRSGDLSVYWYQQSLDQGLQFLIQYYNGEERAKGNILERFSAQQFPDLHSELNLSSLELGDSALYFCASRASGGRTGELFFGEGSRLTVL.

The chain joins TRBV28 to TRBJ1-2, with a weak D call TRBD1 (6 bases). Trimming removed 7 bases at V and 8 bases at J, with 20 bases between. Germline CDR1 reads MDHEN; CDR2 reads SYDVKM. This CDR3 is 14 amino acids long. CDR3 nucleotide sequence: TGTGCCAGCAATCTTAGACAGGTGGAGGGAGGCTACACCTTC. Translation: CASNLRQVEGGYTF.

This clone was found once. This rearrangement joins TRBV15 to TRBJ2-7; 7 nucleotides match TRBD1. Per germline, CDR1 LNHNV and CDR2 YYDKDF (reference sequence). The junction had 13 bases not matched to a gene; V was cut back by 10 bases and J by 4 bases. This CDR3 is built from 14 residues. As DNA, the CDR3 is TGTGCCAGAAGGGACAGACCATTCAGGTACGAGCAGTACTTC. Amino acids: CARRDRPFRYEQYF.

The chain has TRBV4-3 and TRBJ2-7; TRBD2 matches at 8 bases. This CDR3 comprises 16 residues. The V and J ends lost 4 bases and 1 base, in that order; junction bases with no gene match: 9. Per germline, CDR1 LGHNA and CDR2 YSLEER. CDR3: CASSREAAGESYEQYF. The CDR3 DNA reads TGCGCCAGCAGCCGCGAAGCAGCGGGGGAATCCTACGAGCAGTACTTC.

This sequence joins TRBV14 and TRBJ1-6; D is uncertain. CDR1 and CDR2 (germline): SGHDN, FVKESK. The V end lost 2 bases, the J end lost 4 bases, and 12 bases lay between the germline ends. CDR3 size: 16 residues. DNA for the CDR3: TGTGCCAGCAGCCAAATGGGCGCGATTTATAATTCACCCCTCCACTTT. Translating it yields CASSQMGAIYNSPLHF.